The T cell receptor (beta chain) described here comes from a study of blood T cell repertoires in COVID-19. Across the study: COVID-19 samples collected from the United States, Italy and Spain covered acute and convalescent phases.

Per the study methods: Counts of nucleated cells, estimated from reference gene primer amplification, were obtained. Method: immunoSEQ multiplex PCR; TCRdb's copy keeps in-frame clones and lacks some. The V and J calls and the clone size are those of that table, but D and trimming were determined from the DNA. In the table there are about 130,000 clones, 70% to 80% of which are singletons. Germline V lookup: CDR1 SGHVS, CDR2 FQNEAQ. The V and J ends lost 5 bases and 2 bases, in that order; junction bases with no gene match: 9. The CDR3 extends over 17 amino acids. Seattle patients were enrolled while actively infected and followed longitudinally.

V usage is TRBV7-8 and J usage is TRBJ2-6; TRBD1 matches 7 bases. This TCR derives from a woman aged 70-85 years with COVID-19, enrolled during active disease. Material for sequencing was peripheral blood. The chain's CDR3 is CASSPPADRAGANVLTF. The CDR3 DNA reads TGTGCCAGCAGCCCCCCCGCTGACAGGGCTGGGGCCAACGTCCTGACTTTC.